The clone carrying this T cell receptor (beta chain) occurred many times. Its antigen is as yet unknown. This CDR3 comprises 14 residues. The V end lost 9 bases, the J end lost 2 bases, and 16 bases lay between the germline ends. The germline CDR1 and CDR2 sequences are LNHNV and YYDKDF (reference sequence). Attached unique molecular identifiers marked individual cDNA molecules. TCRdb re-analysed the 5' RACE reads in MiXCR, keeping a single row per CDR3 protein. The table lists over 30,000 distinct CDR3 sequences, 5% to 7% of them singletons. The sample comes from a study of early T cells in non-severe SARS-CoV-2 infection. Overall study: Sequencing was performed on bulk RNA from unsorted whole blood, leaving chains unpaired. Whole-study findings and limits: Sequences matched to VDJdb favored anti-spike CD8 responses, while private and CD4 specificities were missed.

Material: whole blood. The receptor comes from an adult who was a healthcare worker with PCR-confirmed SARS-CoV-2 infection or an uninfected control (not recorded which). The chain recombines TRBV15 with TRBJ2-5; D perhaps matches TRBD1 (6 bases). CDR3 in DNA: TGTGCCACTCAGCGACAGGCCACTCAAGAGACCCAGTACTTC. This gives the protein CATQRQATQETQYF.